This T cell receptor (beta chain) comes out of a study of T-cell memory formation after mild COVID-19 (dated by TCRdb to about 2021). With regard to the full study: TCR sequence clusters from the two donors were largely donor specific. Longitudinal TCRalpha and TCRbeta repertoire sequencing tracked T-cell clones expanding and contracting after mild COVID-19 in two donors. Two young, previously healthy adult volunteers, one female and one male, were included in the cohort.

Overall study results and their limits: From day 15 to 85, contracting clones showed balanced CD4/CD8 phenotypes, whereas a second wave of clones that expanded from day 15 to 37 leaned towards CD4+. Only a couple of mild cases were covered by the study, and larger cohorts that include severe cases with pre-infection samples were considered necessary. Contracting CD4+ clones were found mainly in CM and EM memory subsets, while CD8+ clones were enriched in EMRA. The second-wave clones that peaked on day 37 were not confirmed to be SARS-CoV-2 specific. Some responding clones were detected in pre-infection memory, suggesting pre-existing cross-reactive memory T cells joined the SARS-CoV-2 response.

Trimming takes 2 bases from V and 0 bases from J, and the germline ends sit 7 bases apart. Per the germline V gene (reference sequence), MNHNY is the CDR1 and SVGAGI is the CDR2. The cysteine opens and the phenylalanine closes a CDR3 of 14 amino acids. Just CDR3 DNA is preserved here, 42 bases in frame from base 1. The sequencer was an Illumina NovaSeq 6000. TCRalpha and TCRbeta cDNA libraries were built by 5'RACE with constant-segment primers, adding sample barcodes and unique molecular identifiers. Trizol reagent was used to extract RNA from every sample. The libraries were amplified in two PCR steps, and the second step added a second sample barcode and Illumina TruSeq adapters. Sequencing of libraries was performed on an Illumina NovaSeq with 2 x 150 bp paired-end reads. In the original analysis: With migec v1.2.7, reads were demultiplexed and then collapsed into UMI-guided consensus sequences. Using mixcr v2.1.11, UMI consensuses were aligned to TRA and TRB V and J templates and then assembled into clonotypes. Expanded or contracted clonotypes were those called significant by both edgeR and NoisET, with noise models trained on biological replicates. edgeR calls used a false discovery rate-adjusted p below 0.01 and a log2 fold-change threshold of 1. As an exploratory analysis of dynamics, max-normalized trajectories of the 1000 most abundant clonotypes were examined with PCA combined with hierarchical clustering. The CD4 or CD8 phenotype of responding clones was assigned using the separately sequenced CD4+ and CD8+ repertoires. TCRdb trimmed the raw reads at Q25, called clones with MiXCR and kept productive beta chains. Records with the same CDR3 protein are collapsed into one entry carrying the most frequent genes and DNA. None of the V and J calls come from the authors' own analysis; TCRdb made them. Recorded for this sample are hundreds of thousands of distinct CDR3 sequences; approximately 18% of them occurred a single time. 9.5% to 15% of the sample is taken by the ten largest.

As to this clonotype: This receptor's antigen is unknown. No qualities accompany the bases; no much larger clone lies one base away.

Ficoll-Paque density gradient centrifugation was used to isolate PBMCs. Input material: PBMCs or a T cell subset sorted from them (not recorded which). This receptor was taken from an adult woman who had mild COVID-19 (a few samples of this study predate the infection). The sample titles of this study are shuffled in the database, so cell type and time point are left out; the donor was told from shared clones. Here the chain combines TRBV6-6 and TRBJ1-1, with no reliable assignment of the D segment. The CDR3 region has the sequence CASSYVGMNTEAFF. The nucleotides read TGTGCCAGCAGTTACGTGGGGATGAACACTGAAGCTTTCTTT.